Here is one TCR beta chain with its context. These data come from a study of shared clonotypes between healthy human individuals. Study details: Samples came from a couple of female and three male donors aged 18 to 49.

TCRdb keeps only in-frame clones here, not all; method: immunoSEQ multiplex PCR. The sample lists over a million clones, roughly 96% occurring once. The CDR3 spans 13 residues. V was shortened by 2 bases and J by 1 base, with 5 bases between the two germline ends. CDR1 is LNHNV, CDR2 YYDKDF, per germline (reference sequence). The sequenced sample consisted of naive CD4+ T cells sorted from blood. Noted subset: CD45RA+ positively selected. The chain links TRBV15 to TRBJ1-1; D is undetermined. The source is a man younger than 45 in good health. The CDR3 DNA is TGTGCCACCAGCAGAAAGCCGAACACTGAAGCTTTCTTT. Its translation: CATSRKPNTEAFF.